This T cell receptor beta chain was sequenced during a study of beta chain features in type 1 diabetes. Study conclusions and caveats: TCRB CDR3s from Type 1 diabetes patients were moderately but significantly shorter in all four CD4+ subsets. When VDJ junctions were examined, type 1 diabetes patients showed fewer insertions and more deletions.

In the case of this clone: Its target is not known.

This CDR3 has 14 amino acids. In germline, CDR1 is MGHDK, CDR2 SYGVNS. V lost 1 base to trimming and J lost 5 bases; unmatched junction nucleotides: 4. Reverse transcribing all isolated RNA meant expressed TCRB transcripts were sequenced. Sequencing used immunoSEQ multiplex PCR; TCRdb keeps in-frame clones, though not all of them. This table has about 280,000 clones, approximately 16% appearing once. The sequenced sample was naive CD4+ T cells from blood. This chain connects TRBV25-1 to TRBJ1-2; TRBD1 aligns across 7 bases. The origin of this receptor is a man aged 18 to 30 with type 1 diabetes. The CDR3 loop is CASSESRGQYGYTF. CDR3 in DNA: TGTGCCAGCAGTGAATCAAGGGGGCAGTATGGCTACACCTTC.